This T cell receptor (beta chain) came from a study of blood T cell repertoires in COVID-19. As for the study in general: Acute and convalescent COVID-19 samples came from the United States, Italy and Spain. T cells, B-cell-depleted T cells, or PBMCs supplied cDNA or gDNA.

Per the authors' pipeline: From reference gene primer amplification, estimates of nucleated cell counts were derived. TCRdb keeps only in-frame clones here, not all; method: immunoSEQ multiplex PCR. V and J calls and clone size follow that table, whereas D and trimming were derived from the DNA. This sample has around 100,000 clones, with about 80% found just once. This clone showed up just once. The sequenced sample consisted of peripheral blood. The source of this sequence is a human donor in a cohort sampled during active COVID-19.

Here the CDR3 DNA reads TGTGCCAGCAGCGTAGATTTAGCGGGAGTCCGCTACAATGAGCAGTTCTTC. Residues: CASSVDLAGVRYNEQFF. The J gene is TRBJ2-1, the V gene TRBV9; the match to TRBD2 covers 9 bases. This CDR3 comprises 17 residues. The germline V gene has CDR1 SGDLS and CDR2 YYNGEE. The ends lost 0 bases at V and 3 bases at J; junction bases unmatched: 7.